This TCR beta chain stems from a study of blood T cell repertoires in COVID-19. Study overall: Samples came from the United States, Italy and Spain, spanning acute and convalescent COVID-19. In each case, the material was cDNA or gDNA derived from T cells, B-cell-depleted T cells, or PBMCs.

The CDR3 extends over 14 amino acids. Germline CDR1 reads SGHRS; CDR2 reads YFSETQ. V was pared by 2 bases and J by 6 bases, with 4 bases of the junction left unmatched. Authors' analysis steps: Estimation of nucleated cell counts was performed using reference gene primer amplification. The data were produced by immunoSEQ multiplex PCR, yet TCRdb's version contains in-frame clones alone and is incomplete. Clone size and V and J calls were adopted from that table, with D and trimming inferred from the DNA. The table records approximately 270,000 clones, about 89% of them present only once. The chain has TRBV5-1 and TRBJ1-5; TRBD1 matches 8 bases. What was sequenced was peripheral blood. This clonotype originated in a man in his forties with active or convalescent COVID-19. As DNA, the CDR3 is TGCGCCAGCAGCTTAACAGGGGGAGGTCAGCCCCAGCATTTT. Its translation: CASSLTGGGQPQHF. Complete variable domain (other parts from reference TRBV5-1 and TRBJ1-5): KAGVTQTPRYLIKTRGQQVTLSCSPISGHRSVSWYQQTPGQGLQFLFEYFSETQRNKGNFPGRFSGRQFSNSRSEMNVSTLELGDSALYLCASSLTGGGQPQHFGDGTRLSIL.